This entry features one T cell receptor (beta chain) sequence. Its target is not known. The data derive from a study of cytomegalovirus exposure and HLA in healthy donors. General observations from the study: According to a later analysis, donors in an Asian-associated ancestry cluster reportedly had fewer N-insertions than the approximately 720-donor mean. 164 TCR beta chains were listed as cytomegalovirus-associated. Later analysis showed TCR association rates varying by HLA locus, highest for DRB1 and lowest for HLA-C. Among the most significant clusters, several appeared linked to common viral pathogens in a later analysis.

V lost 0 bases to trimming and J lost 5 bases, with 11 bases between them. The V gene's germline CDR1 is SGHKS and CDR2 YYEKEE (reference sequence). This CDR3 comprises 14 residues. Primers: 60 Vbeta forward and 13 Jbeta reverse. Profiled with immunoSEQ multiplex PCR; TCRdb holds only in-frame clones, not every one. The table lists about 93,000 clones, about four fifths of them singletons. The specimen sequenced was PBMCs. The V gene is TRBV5-5, the J gene TRBJ1-1, with TRBD1 as a possible D gene (6 bases). This TCR derives from a man aged 50 to 59 in good health and CMV-seronegative. The CDR3 DNA sequence: TGTGCCAGCAGCTTGGAGGGGGAAAGAACTGAAGCTTTCTTT. This encodes CASSLEGERTEAFF.